This T cell receptor beta chain was found in a study of preoperative IRX-2 immunotherapy in early breast cancer. Sample treatment: preoperative locoregional IRX-2 cytokine immunotherapy. This phase Ib study tested locoregional IRX-2 cytokine immunotherapy given before surgery. This CDR3 has 11 residues. CDR1 is SNHLY, CDR2 FYNNEI, per germline. V lost 2 bases and J 14 bases, leaving 12 bases between the germline ends. Method: immunoSEQ multiplex PCR; TCRdb's copy keeps in-frame clones and lacks some. Among roughly 57,000 clones listed, roughly 94% were seen once. This clonotype originated in a human donor with breast cancer. Sampling was conducted from a patient treated with IRX-2 immunotherapy. V is TRBV2 and J is TRBJ1-1; a possible D gene is TRBD1 (5 bases). The CDR3, as DNA: TGTGCCAGCAGTGAACAGTGGGGGGGATTCTTT. It specifies CASSEQWGGFF.